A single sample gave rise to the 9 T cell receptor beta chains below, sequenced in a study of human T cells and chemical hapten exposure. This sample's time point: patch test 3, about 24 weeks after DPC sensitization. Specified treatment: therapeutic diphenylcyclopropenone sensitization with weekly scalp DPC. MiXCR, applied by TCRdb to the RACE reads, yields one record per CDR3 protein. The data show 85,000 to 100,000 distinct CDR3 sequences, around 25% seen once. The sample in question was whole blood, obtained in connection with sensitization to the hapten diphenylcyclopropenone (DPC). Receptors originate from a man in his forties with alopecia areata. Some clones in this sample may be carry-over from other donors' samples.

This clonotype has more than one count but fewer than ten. This CDR3 is CSARDPRDRNQPQHF. The CDR3 DNA is TGCAGTGCTAGAGATCCCCGGGACCGCAATCAGCCCCAGCATTTT. The chain has TRBV20-1 and TRBJ1-5, with a weak D call TRBD1 (5 bases). V lost 0 bases, J lost 2 bases, and 11 bases lay in between. The CDR3 covers 15 residues. Germline CDR1 DFQATT, CDR2 SNEGSKA (reference sequence).

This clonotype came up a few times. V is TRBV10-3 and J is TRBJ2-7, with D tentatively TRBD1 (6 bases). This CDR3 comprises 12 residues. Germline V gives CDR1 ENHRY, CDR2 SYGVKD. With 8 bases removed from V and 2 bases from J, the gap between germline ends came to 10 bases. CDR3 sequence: CAISTGPYEQYF. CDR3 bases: TGTGCCATCTCCACAGGGCCCTACGAGCAGTACTTC.

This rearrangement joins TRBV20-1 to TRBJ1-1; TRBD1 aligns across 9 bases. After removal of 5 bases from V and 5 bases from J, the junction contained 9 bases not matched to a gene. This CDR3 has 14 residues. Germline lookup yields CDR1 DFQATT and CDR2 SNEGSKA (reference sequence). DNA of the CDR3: TGCAGTGCTGAGGACAGGGGACGGGGAACTGAAGCTTTCTTT. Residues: CSAEDRGRGTEAFF.

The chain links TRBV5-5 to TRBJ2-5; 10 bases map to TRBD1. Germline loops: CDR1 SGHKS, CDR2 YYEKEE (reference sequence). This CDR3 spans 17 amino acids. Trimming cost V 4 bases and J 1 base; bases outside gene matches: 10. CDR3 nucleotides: TGTGCCAGCAGCCTACTAGGCCGGACAGGGGGCCAAGAGACCCAGTACTTC. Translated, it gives CASSLLGRTGGQETQYF.

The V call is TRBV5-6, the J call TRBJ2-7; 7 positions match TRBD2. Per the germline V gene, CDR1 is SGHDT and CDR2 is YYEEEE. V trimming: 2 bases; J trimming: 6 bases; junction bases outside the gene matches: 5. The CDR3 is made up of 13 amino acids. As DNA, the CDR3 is TGTGCCAGCAGCTTAGCAGCGGGACGCGAGCAGTACTTC. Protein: CASSLAAGREQYF. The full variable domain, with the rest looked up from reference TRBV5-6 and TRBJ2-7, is DAGVTQSPTHLIKTRGQQVTLRCSPKSGHDTVSWYQQALGQGPQFIFQYYEEEERQRGNFPDRFSGHQFPNYSSELNVNALLLGDSALYLCASSLAAGREQYFGPGTRLTVT.

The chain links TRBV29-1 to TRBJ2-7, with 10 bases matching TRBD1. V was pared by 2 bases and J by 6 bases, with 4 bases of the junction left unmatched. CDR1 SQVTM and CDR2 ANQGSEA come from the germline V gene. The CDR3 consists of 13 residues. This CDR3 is CSVEWDRGPEQYF. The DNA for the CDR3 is TGCAGCGTTGAATGGGACAGGGGTCCCGAGCAGTACTTC.

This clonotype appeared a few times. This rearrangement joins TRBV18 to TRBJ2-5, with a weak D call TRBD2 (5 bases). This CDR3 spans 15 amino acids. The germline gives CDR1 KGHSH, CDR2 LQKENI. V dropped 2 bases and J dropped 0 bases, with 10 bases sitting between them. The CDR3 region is CASSPWRTHQETQYF. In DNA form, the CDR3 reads TGTGCCAGCTCACCATGGAGGACCCACCAAGAGACCCAGTACTTC.

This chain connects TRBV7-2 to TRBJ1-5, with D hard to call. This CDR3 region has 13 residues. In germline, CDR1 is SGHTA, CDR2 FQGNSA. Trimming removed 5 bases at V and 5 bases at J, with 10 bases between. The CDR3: CASSGEGYQPQHF. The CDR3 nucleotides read TGTGCCAGCAGCGGAGAGGGTTATCAGCCCCAGCATTTT.

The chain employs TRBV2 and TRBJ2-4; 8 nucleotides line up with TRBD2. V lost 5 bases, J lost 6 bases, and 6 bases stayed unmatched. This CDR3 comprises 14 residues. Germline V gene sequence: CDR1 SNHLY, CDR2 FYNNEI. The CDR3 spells CASSSGTRRNIQYF. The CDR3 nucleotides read TGTGCCAGCAGTTCCGGGACTAGAAGAAACATTCAGTACTTC.